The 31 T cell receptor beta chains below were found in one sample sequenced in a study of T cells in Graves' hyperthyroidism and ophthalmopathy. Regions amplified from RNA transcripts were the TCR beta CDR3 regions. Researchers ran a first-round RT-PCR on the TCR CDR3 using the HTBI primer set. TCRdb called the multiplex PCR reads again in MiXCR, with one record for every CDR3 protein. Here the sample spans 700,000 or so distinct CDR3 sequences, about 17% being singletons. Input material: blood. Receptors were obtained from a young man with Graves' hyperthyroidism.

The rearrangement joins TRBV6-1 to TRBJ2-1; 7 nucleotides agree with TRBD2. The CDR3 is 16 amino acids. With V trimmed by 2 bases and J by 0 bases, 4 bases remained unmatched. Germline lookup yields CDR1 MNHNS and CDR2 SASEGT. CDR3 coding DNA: TGTGCCAGCAGTGAAAGAGGGACTACCTCCTACAATGAGCAGTTCTTC. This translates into CASSERGTTSYNEQFF.

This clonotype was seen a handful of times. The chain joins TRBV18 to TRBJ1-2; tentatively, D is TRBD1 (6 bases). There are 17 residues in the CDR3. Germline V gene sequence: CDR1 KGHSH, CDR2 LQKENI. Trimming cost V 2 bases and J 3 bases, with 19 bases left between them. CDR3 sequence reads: CASSPGQLGGSDYGYTF. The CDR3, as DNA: TGTGCCAGCTCACCAGGACAGCTCGGGGGATCAGACTATGGCTACACCTTC.

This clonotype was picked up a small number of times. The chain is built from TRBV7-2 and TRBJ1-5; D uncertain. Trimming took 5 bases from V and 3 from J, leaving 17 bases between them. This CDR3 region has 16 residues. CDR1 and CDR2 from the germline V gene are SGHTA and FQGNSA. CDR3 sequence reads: CASSPGPYTPNQPQHF. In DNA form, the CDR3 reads TGTGCCAGCAGCCCCGGACCGTATACCCCCAATCAGCCCCAGCATTTT.

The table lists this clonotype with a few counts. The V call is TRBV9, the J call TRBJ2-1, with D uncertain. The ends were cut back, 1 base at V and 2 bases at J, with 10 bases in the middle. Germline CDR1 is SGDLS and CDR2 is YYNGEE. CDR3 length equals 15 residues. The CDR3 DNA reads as TGTGCCAGCAGCGTATATCTGGGGACCTACAATGAGCAGTTCTTC. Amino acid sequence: CASSVYLGTYNEQFF.

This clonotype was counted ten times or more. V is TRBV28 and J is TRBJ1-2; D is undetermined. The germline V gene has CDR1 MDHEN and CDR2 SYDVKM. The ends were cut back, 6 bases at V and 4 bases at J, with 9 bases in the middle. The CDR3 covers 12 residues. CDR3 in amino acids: CASSLDGYGYTF. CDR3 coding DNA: TGTGCCAGCAGCTTAGACGGCTATGGCTACACCTTC.

CDR3 DNA sequence: TGTGCCAGCAGCTTGACCCGGACAGCCACAATTAACTCCTACGAGCAGTACTTC. It encodes CASSLTRTATINSYEQYF. V usage is TRBV7-2 and J usage is TRBJ2-7, with a tentative D call TRBD1 (6 bases). Trimming left V 3 bases short and J 0 bases short, with 21 bases between. The germline V gene encodes CDR1 SGHTA and CDR2 FQGNSA. This CDR3 region has 18 residues. The entire variable domain, with the rest obtained from reference TRBV7-2 and TRBJ2-7, is as follows: GAGVSQSPSNKVTEKGKDVELRCDPISGHTALYWYRQSLGQGLEFLIYFQGNSAPDKSGLPSDRFSAERTGGSVSTLTIQRTQQEDSAVYLCASSLTRTATINSYEQYFGPGTRLTVT.

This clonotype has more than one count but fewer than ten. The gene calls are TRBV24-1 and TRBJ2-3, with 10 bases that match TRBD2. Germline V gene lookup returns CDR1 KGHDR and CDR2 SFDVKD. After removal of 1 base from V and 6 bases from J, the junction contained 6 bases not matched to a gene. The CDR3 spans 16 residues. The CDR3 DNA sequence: TGTGCCACCAGTGATTTTGGTGCTAGCGGGAGCGATACGCAGTATTTT. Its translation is CATSDFGASGSDTQYF.

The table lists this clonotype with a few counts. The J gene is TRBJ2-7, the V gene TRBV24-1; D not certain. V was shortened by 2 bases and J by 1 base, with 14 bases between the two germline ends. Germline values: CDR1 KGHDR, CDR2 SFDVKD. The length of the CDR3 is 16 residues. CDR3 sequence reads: CATSDSGSYPSYEQYF. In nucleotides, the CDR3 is TGTGCCACCAGTGATTCAGGCTCCTATCCATCCTACGAGCAGTACTTC.

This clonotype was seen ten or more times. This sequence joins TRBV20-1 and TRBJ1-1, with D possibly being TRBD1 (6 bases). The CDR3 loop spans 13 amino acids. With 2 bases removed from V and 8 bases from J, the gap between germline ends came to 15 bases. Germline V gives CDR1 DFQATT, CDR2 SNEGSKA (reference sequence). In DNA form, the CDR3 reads TGCAGTGCTAGACCTAGGACAGCCAACGAAGCTTTCTTT. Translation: CSARPRTANEAFF.

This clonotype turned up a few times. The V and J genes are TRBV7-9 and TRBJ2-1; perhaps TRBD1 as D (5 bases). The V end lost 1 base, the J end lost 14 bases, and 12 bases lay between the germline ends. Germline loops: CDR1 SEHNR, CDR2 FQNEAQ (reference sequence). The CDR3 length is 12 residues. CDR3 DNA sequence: TGTGCCAGCAGCTTAGAGGGGCTTAGGGAGTTCTTC. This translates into CASSLEGLREFF.

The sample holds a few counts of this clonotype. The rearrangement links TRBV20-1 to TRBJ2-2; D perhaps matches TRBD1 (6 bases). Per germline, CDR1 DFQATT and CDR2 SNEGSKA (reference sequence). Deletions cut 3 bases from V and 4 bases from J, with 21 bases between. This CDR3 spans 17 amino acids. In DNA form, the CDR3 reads TGCAGTGCTAGCGACCGGACCACAGGGCTCGTCACCGGGGAGCTGTTTTTT. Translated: CSASDRTTGLVTGELFF.

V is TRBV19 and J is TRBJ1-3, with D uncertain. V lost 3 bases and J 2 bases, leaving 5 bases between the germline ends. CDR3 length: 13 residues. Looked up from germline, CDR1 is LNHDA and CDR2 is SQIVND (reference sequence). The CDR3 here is CASSIRPGNTIYF. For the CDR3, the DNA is TGTGCCAGTAGTATTCGCCCTGGAAACACCATATATTTT.

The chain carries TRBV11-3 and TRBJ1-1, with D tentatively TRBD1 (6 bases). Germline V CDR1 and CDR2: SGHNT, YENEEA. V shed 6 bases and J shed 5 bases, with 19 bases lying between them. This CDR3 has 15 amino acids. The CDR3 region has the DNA TGTGCCAGCAGTCTAGCGTCCGGGGGCTATACTGAAGCTTTCTTT. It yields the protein CASSLASGGYTEAFF.

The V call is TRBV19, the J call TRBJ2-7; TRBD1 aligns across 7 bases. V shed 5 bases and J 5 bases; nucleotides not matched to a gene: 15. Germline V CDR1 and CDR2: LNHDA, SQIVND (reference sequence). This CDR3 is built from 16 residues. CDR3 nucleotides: TGTGCCAGTAGTTCCGGCCCCCGGACAGGTTCCGACGAGCAGTACTTC. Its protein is CASSSGPRTGSDEQYF.

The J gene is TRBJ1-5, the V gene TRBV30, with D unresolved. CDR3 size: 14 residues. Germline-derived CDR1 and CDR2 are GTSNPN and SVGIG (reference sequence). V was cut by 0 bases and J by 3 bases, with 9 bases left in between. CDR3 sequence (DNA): TGTGCCTGGAGTGTAAATTTGGTCAATCAGCCCCAGCATTTT. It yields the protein CAWSVNLVNQPQHF.

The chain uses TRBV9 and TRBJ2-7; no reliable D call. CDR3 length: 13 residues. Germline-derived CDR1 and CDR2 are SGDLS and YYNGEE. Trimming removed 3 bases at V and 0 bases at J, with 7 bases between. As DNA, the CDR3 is TGTGCCAGCAGCGGGGCAGCCTCCTACGAGCAGTACTTC. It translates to CASSGAASYEQYF. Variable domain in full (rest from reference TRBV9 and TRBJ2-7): DSGVTQTPKHLITATGQRVTLRCSPRSGDLSVYWYQQSLDQGLQFLIQYYNGEERAKGNILERFSAQQFPDLHSELNLSSLELGDSALYFCASSGAASYEQYFGPGTRLTVT.

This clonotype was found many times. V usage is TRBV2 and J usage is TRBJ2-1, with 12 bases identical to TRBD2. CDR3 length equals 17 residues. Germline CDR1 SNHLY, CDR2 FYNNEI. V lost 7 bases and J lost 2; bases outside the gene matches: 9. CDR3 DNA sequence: TGTGCCAGCACCGGACTAGCGGGGCCCTCCCCCTACAATGAGCAGTTCTTC. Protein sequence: CASTGLAGPSPYNEQFF.

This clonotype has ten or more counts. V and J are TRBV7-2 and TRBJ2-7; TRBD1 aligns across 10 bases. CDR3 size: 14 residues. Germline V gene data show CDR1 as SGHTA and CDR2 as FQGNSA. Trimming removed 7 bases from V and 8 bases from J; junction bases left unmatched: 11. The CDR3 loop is CASTQGTGVDQQYF. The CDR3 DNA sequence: TGTGCCAGCACCCAGGGGACAGGGGTCGATCAGCAGTACTTC.

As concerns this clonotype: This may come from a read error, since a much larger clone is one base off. This CDR3 reads CSAQKGGYNNGQFF. DNA of the CDR3: TGCAGTGCGCAGAAAGGGGGGTATAACAATGGGCAGTTCTTC. The chain carries TRBV20-1 and TRBJ2-1; D is perhaps TRBD1 or TRBD2 (6 bases each). The CDR3 runs 14 residues. The germline CDR1 and CDR2 sequences are DFQATT and SNEGSKA (reference sequence).

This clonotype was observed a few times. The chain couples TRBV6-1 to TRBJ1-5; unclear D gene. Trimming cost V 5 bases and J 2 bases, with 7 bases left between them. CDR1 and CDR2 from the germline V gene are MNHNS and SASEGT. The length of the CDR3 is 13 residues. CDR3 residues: CASSPMGNQPQHF. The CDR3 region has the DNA TGTGCCAGCAGTCCTATGGGCAATCAGCCCCAGCATTTT.

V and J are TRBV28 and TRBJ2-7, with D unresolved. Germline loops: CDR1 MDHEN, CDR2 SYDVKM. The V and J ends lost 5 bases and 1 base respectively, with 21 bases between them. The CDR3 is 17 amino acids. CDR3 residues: CASSPENVSWASYEQYF. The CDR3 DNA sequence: TGTGCCAGCAGTCCGGAAAACGTCAGCTGGGCTTCCTACGAGCAGTACTTC.

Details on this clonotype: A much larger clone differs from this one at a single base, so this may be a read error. CDR3 in amino acids: CASSDSPWDRVSYNEQYF. CDR3 in DNA: TGTGCCAGCAGCGATAGCCCCTGGGACAGGGTATCCTACAATGAGCAGTACTTC. The chain links TRBV11-2 to TRBJ2-1; TRBD1 aligns across 9 bases. The DNA end favors TRBJ2-7, so the J call may be wrong. Germline CDR1 SGHAT, CDR2 FQNNGV. This CDR3 is 18 amino acids long.

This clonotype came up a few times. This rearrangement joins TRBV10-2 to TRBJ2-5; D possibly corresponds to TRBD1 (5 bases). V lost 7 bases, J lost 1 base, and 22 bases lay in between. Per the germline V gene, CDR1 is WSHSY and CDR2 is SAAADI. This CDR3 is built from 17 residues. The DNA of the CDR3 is TGCGCCAGCATCAAAAACAGGCGCCTAAGATCCCAAGAGACCCAGTACTTC. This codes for CASIKNRRLRSQETQYF.

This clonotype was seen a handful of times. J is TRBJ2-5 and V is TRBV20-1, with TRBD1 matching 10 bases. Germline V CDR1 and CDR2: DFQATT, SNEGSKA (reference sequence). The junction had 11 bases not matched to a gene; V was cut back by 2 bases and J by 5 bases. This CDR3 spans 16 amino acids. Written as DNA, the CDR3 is TGCAGTGCTAGACTTCCGGGACAGGGGACAGGGGAGACCCAGTACTTC. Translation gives CSARLPGQGTGETQYF.

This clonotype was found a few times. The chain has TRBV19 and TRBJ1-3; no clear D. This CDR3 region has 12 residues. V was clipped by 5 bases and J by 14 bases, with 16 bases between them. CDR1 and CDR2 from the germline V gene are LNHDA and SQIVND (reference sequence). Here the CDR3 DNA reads TGTGCCAGTAGTGCCGGAAATGACCTACTATATTTT. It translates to CASSAGNDLLYF.

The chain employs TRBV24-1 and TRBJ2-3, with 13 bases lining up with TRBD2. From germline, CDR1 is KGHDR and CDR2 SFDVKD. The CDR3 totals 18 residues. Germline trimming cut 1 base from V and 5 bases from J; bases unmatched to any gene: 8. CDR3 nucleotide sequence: TGTGCCACCAGTGATTTCCGAAGGACTAGCGGGGGATTAGATACGCAGTATTTT. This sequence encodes CATSDFRRTSGGLDTQYF.

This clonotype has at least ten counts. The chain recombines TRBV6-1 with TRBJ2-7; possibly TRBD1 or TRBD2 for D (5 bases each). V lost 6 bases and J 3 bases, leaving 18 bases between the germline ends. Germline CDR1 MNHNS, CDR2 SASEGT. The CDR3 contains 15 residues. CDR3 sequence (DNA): TGTGCCAGCAGCAAGCTGGGACGAGGAAACTACGAGCAGTACTTC. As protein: CASSKLGRGNYEQYF.

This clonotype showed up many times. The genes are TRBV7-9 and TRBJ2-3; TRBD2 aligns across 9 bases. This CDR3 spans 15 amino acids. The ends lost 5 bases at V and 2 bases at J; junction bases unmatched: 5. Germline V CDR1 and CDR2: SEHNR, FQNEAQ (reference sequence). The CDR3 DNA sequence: TGTGCCAGCAGCCGATGGACTAGCGACACAGATACGCAGTATTTT. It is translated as CASSRWTSDTDTQYF. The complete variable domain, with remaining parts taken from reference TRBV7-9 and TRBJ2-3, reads DTGVSQNPRHKITKRGQNVTFRCDPISEHNRLYWYRQTLGQGPEFLTYFQNEAQLEKSRLLSDRFSAERPKGSFSTLEIQRTEQGDSAMYLCASSRWTSDTDTQYFGPGTRLTVL.

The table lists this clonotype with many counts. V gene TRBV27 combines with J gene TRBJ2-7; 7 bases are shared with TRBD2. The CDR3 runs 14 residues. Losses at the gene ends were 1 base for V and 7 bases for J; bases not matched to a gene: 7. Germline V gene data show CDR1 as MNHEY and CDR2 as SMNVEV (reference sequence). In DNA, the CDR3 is TGTGCCAGCAGTTTATGGGGCGGGAGTCGAGAGCAGTACTTC. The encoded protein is CASSLWGGSREQYF.

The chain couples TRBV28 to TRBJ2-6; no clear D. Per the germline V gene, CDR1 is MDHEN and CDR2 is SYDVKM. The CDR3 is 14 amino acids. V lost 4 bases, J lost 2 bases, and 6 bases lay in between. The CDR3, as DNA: TGTGCCAGCAGTTCCCTACCTGGGGCCAACGTCCTGACTTTC. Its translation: CASSSLPGANVLTF.

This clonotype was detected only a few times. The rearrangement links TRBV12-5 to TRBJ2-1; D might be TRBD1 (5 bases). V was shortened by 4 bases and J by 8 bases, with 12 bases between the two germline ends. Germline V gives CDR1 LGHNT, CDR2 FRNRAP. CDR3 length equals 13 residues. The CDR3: CASGSAGHDEQFF. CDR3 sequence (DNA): TGTGCTAGTGGTTCCGCAGGACATGATGAGCAGTTCTTC.